Each of the 4 T cell receptor beta chains below was sequenced from the same sample in a study of T-cell reconstitution after alpha-beta-depleted transplantation in children. Molecular barcoding with unique molecular identifiers was used for the TCRbeta library. TCRdb re-derived calls from the PCR reads in MiXCR, one entry per CDR3 protein. The sample holds approximately 110,000 distinct CDR3 sequences, approximately 22% seen once. The starting material was PBMCs, mostly from graft donor cells, obtained 180 days after TCRalphabeta/CD19-depleted stem cell transplant. Receptor source: a male patient under 10 years old who had a stem cell transplant for chronic granulomatous disease, so the T cells may come from the graft donor.

The chain joins TRBV7-9 to TRBJ2-3, with D uncertain. V was clipped by 5 bases and J by 0 bases, with 15 bases between them. The CDR3 is made up of 16 amino acids. CDR1 SEHNR and CDR2 FQNEAQ come from the germline V gene (reference sequence). In DNA, the CDR3 is TGTGCCAGCAGCCTCAGACTGGAAACTAGCACAGATACGCAGTATTTT. Residues: CASSLRLETSTDTQYF. The whole variable domain, filled in from reference TRBV7-9 and TRBJ2-3, reads DTGVSQNPRHKITKRGQNVTFRCDPISEHNRLYWYRQTLGQGPEFLTYFQNEAQLEKSRLLSDRFSAERPKGSFSTLEIQRTEQGDSAMYLCASSLRLETSTDTQYFGPGTRLTVL.

This clonotype showed up just a few times. At one end, the junction sequence differs from germline, possibly due to a read error. The chain employs TRBV7-9 and TRBJ2-5, with 8 bases that match TRBD2. Looked up from germline, CDR1 is SEHNR and CDR2 is FQNEAQ (reference sequence). This CDR3 region has 12 residues. The CDR3 sequence is CASSLATGLACF. In nucleotides, the CDR3 is TGTGCCAGCAGCTTAGCGACCGGACTAGCTTGCTTC.

This clonotype was recorded at least ten times. The gene calls are TRBV5-1 and TRBJ2-1, with 8 positions matching TRBD2. The germline gives CDR1 SGHRS, CDR2 YFSETQ. With V trimmed by 6 bases and J by 6 bases, 8 bases remained unmatched. There are 14 residues in the CDR3. The CDR3 reads CASKPAGEVNEQFF. The CDR3 DNA follows: TGCGCCAGCAAACCAGCGGGAGAGGTCAATGAGCAGTTCTTC. Using reference TRBV5-1 and TRBJ2-1 for the parts outside the CDR3, the full variable domain is KAGVTQTPRYLIKTRGQQVTLSCSPISGHRSVSWYQQTPGQGLQFLFEYFSETQRNKGNFPGRFSGRQFSNSRSEMNVSTLELGDSALYLCASKPAGEVNEQFFGPGTRLTVL.

This clonotype is a singleton in its sample. The germline gene is not matched at one end of the junction; a read error may be the cause. The chain is built from TRBV5-1 and TRBJ1-1, with unresolved D. CDR1 SGHRS and CDR2 YFSETQ come from the germline V gene. This CDR3 comprises 17 residues. DNA of the CDR3: TGCGCCAGCACGTCTGTCCTCTCCCCCTTGATGAACACTGAGGCTTTCTTT. Translating it yields CASTSVLSPLMNTEAFF.